The 13 T cell receptor beta chains in this list originate from one sample, sequenced in a study of cytomegalovirus exposure and HLA in healthy donors. 60 Vbeta and 13 Jbeta primers were used in PCR. Generated by immunoSEQ multiplex PCR, the TCRdb table keeps only in-frame clones and is missing some. The sample records 100,000 to 150,000 clones, 77% being singletons. The sequenced sample consisted of PBMCs. These receptors all stem from a woman aged 40 to 50 in good health and CMV-seropositive.

The CDR3 DNA follows: TGTGCCAGCAGGGGGACAGGGGTGGCTGAAGCTTTCTTT. Translated: CASRGTGVAEAFF. The chain combines TRBV7-9 with TRBJ1-1; 10 nucleotides match TRBD1. Germline CDR1 is SEHNR and CDR2 is FQNEAQ (reference sequence). CDR3 length: 13 amino acids. Trimming removed 6 bases from V and 6 bases from J; junction bases left unmatched: 4.

This clone showed up just once. The rearrangement uses TRBV7-3 and TRBJ2-1, with a weak D call TRBD2 (6 bases). V dropped 4 bases and J dropped 10 bases, with 14 bases sitting between them. The CDR3 spans 13 residues. CDR1 is SGHTA, CDR2 FQGTGA, per germline. CDR3 protein: CASSSGSPGEQFF. The CDR3 nucleotides read TGTGCCAGCAGCTCCGGGAGCCCCGGAGAGCAGTTCTTC.

This clone has just a few counts. V is TRBV5-4 and J is TRBJ2-5, with 8 bases lining up with TRBD1. Germline V CDR1 and CDR2: SGHNT, YYREEE (reference sequence). The CDR3 extends over 16 amino acids. V dropped 0 bases and J dropped 2; count of bases not matched to a gene: 6. The CDR3 DNA reads TGTGCCAGCAGCTTGGGGACAGGGCTCAAACAAGAGACCCAGTACTTC. Encoded protein: CASSLGTGLKQETQYF.

This clone turned up a few times. The chain is built from TRBV30 and TRBJ2-5; no reliable D call. CDR3 length: 11 amino acids. Germline loops: CDR1 GTSNPN, CDR2 SVGIG (reference sequence). V was pared by 0 bases and J by 6 bases, with 5 bases between. The CDR3 sequence is CAWSVKQTQYF. CDR3 in DNA: TGTGCCTGGAGTGTAAAGCAGACCCAGTACTTC.

This sequence joins TRBV10-3 and TRBJ2-5, with 7 bases aligning to TRBD1. Germline V lookup: CDR1 ENHRY, CDR2 SYGVKD. J was trimmed by 4 bases and V by 4 bases; bases with no gene match: 9. The CDR3 extends over 15 amino acids. The CDR3 reads CAISGGGAGGETQYF. The DNA of the CDR3 is TGTGCCATCAGTGGGGGTGGGGCAGGGGGAGAGACCCAGTACTTC.

The count of this clone is one. The CDR3, as DNA: TGTGCCAGCAGCGTAGGGTGGGGGCTGGGGTATGGCTACACCTTC. It translates to CASSVGWGLGYGYTF. The chain has TRBV9 and TRBJ1-2; possible D gene TRBD1, 6 bases. Germline lookup yields CDR1 SGDLS and CDR2 YYNGEE. The CDR3 runs to 15 residues. Deletions cut 0 bases from V and 5 bases from J, with 14 bases between.

This clone has a count of ten or more. The chain recombines TRBV19 with TRBJ2-2; possible D gene TRBD2, 5 bases. CDR1 and CDR2 (germline): LNHDA, SQIVND (reference sequence). This CDR3 region has 15 residues. V lost 4 bases, J lost 4 bases, and 13 bases lay in between. The CDR3 sequence: CASSTDPGVTGELFF. In DNA, the CDR3 is TGTGCCAGTAGTACCGACCCCGGGGTCACCGGGGAGCTGTTTTTT.

V gene TRBV9 combines with J gene TRBJ2-1; TRBD2 aligns across 8 bases. The CDR3 has 15 amino acids. The germline V gene encodes CDR1 SGDLS and CDR2 YYNGEE. V was clipped by 3 bases and J by 7 bases; unmatched bases: 9. Here the CDR3 DNA reads TGTGCCAGCAGCGCGAGCGGGAGAATTTGGAATGAGCAGTTCTTC. It yields the protein CASSASGRIWNEQFF.

The V and J genes are TRBV30 and TRBJ2-2; possibly TRBD2 for D (5 bases). Looked up from germline, CDR1 is GTSNPN and CDR2 is SVGIG (reference sequence). V lost 0 bases and J 5 bases, leaving 7 bases between the germline ends. The CDR3 consists of 13 residues. The CDR3 reads CAWSVLGTGELFF. The CDR3 coding sequence is TGTGCCTGGAGTGTACTAGGAACCGGGGAGCTGTTTTTT.

The chain recombines TRBV15 with TRBJ2-1; D unresolved. The CDR3 runs to 14 residues. Germline values: CDR1 LNHNV, CDR2 YYDKDF (reference sequence). The V gene lost 5 bases and the J gene lost 0 bases, with 8 bases spanning the gap. CDR3 DNA sequence: TGTGCCACCAGCCAGAGGAGCTCCTACAATGAGCAGTTCTTC. This encodes CATSQRSSYNEQFF.

The J gene is TRBJ1-1, the V gene TRBV30; unclear D gene. CDR1 and CDR2 (germline): GTSNPN, SVGIG (reference sequence). V was pared by 0 bases and J by 2 bases, with 7 bases between. This CDR3 region has 13 residues. The CDR3 region has the DNA TGTGCCTGGAGTGTACACAGAAACACTGAAGCTTTCTTT. Its translation: CAWSVHRNTEAFF. Drawing the rest from reference TRBV30 and TRBJ1-1, the complete variable domain is SQTIHQWPATLVQPVGSPLSLECTVEGTSNPNLYWYRQAAGRGLQLLFYSVGIGQISSEVPQNLSASRPQDRQFILSSKKLLLSDSGFYLCAWSVHRNTEAFFGQGTRLTVV.

This sequence joins TRBV10-1 and TRBJ2-1; 12 bases line up with TRBD2. Germline-derived CDR1 and CDR2 are WNHNN and SYGVQD (reference sequence). This CDR3 is 16 amino acids long. Trimming at V came to 5 bases and at J to 4 bases, leaving 6 bases not matched to a gene. The CDR3 bases are TGCGCCAGCAGTTCAAAAACTAGCGGGAGGTACAATGAGCAGTTCTTC. Its protein product is CASSSKTSGRYNEQFF.

This clone occurred a few times. The chain uses TRBV27 and TRBJ2-7, with D tentatively TRBD1 (6 bases). V was pared by 6 bases and J by 4 bases, with 19 bases between. Germline CDR1 and CDR2: MNHEY and SMNVEV (reference sequence). The CDR3 extends over 15 amino acids. CDR3 amino acids: CASSNRGGPRYEQYF. CDR3 DNA sequence: TGTGCCAGCAGCAACCGAGGGGGACCCCGATACGAGCAGTACTTC.